This T cell receptor beta chain was observed in a study of T cell responses to AZD1222 COVID-19 vaccine. Clones were sequenced by immunoSEQ multiplex PCR, and TCRdb holds only the in-frame ones, with some missing. The table records about 260,000 clones, 93% of them present only once. Trimming removed 8 bases from V and 3 bases from J, with 16 bases in between. Germline lookup yields CDR1 LNHDA and CDR2 SQIVND (reference sequence). This CDR3 region has 15 residues. Notes on the study in general: Regions left unmutated in variants are reportedly the target of nearly half of spike-specific TCRs.

This clone was detected only once. Its antigen remains unknown. The V and J genes are TRBV19 and TRBJ2-2; TRBD2 might be the D (5 bases). The clonotype originates from an adult in good health. The sequencing here drew on peripheral blood, taken on day 0 of AZD1222 vaccination. CDR3 residues: CASLAGTGDTGELFF. As DNA, the CDR3 is TGTGCCAGTCTAGCCGGAACCGGGGACACCGGGGAGCTGTTTTTT.